Below are 15 T cell receptor beta chains sequenced from a single sample in a study of blood T cell dynamics during melanoma immunotherapy. Described time point: pre-treatment baseline. Generated by immunoSEQ multiplex PCR, the TCRdb table keeps only in-frame clones and is missing some. This repertoire shows 15,000 to 20,000 clones, about nine tenths found once; its top ten account for 1.5% to 2%. The specimen was blood, collected from a patient treated with checkpoint blockade. The receptor set was obtained from a human donor with melanoma.

This chain uses TRBV21-1 with TRBJ2-1; the table gives TRBD1 as D, unverified against the DNA. TRBV21-1 is annotated as a pseudogene. The CDR3 runs 15 residues. Written as DNA, the CDR3 is TGTGCCAGCAGCAAAGCGGACAGGGGTCGAAATGAGCAGTTCTTC. Its translation: CASSKADRGRNEQFF.

This chain links TRBV5-1 with TRBJ2-2; D unclear. Germline V gene data show CDR1 as SGHRS and CDR2 as YFSETQ. Trimming took off 7 bases at V and 3 bases at J, with 16 bases between the two ends. The CDR3 length is 15 residues. The CDR3 bases are TGCGCCAGCGCCTATAGCCGCCGTGACACCGGGGAGCTGTTTTTT. Its protein is CASAYSRRDTGELFF.

The chain is built from TRBV27 and TRBJ2-7; the match to TRBD1 covers 7 bases. Germline loops: CDR1 MNHEY, CDR2 SMNVEV (reference sequence). The V segment lost 5 bases and the J segment 5 bases; nucleotides outside the gene matches: 9. There are 14 residues in the CDR3. The CDR3 nucleotides read TGTGCCAGCAGTCCCCGGACAGGAATGAACGAGCAGTACTTC. Protein sequence: CASSPRTGMNEQYF.

This clone was detected only a few times. The chain is built from TRBV2 and TRBJ1-1; D call uncertain. The germline gives CDR1 SNHLY, CDR2 FYNNEI. V was trimmed by 5 bases and J by 1 base, leaving 11 bases between them. This CDR3 region has 14 residues. The CDR3 region has the DNA TGTGCCAGCAGTCCCCTGACGAGGAACACTGAAGCTTTCTTT. This gives the protein CASSPLTRNTEAFF. Full variable domain (missing parts from reference TRBV2 and TRBJ1-1): EPEVTQTPSHQVTQMGQEVILRCVPISNHLYFYWYRQILGQKVEFLVSFYNNEISEKSEIFDDQFSVERPDGSNFTLKIRSTKLEDSAMYFCASSPLTRNTEAFFGQGTRLTVV.

The chain carries TRBV2 and TRBJ1-1; weak D call: TRBD1 (5 bases). Germline assignment: CDR1 SNHLY and CDR2 FYNNEI. This CDR3 region has 13 residues. V was shortened by 6 bases and J by 1 base, with 9 bases between the two germline ends. CDR3 in DNA: TGTGCCAGCAGCTCCGACAGGAACACTGAAGCTTTCTTT. The encoded protein is CASSSDRNTEAFF.

The gene calls are TRBV10-3 and TRBJ1-1; D not certain. Germline V CDR1 and CDR2: ENHRY, SYGVKD. The CDR3 loop spans 12 amino acids. Trimming cost V 10 bases and J 3 bases, with 12 bases left between them. The CDR3 coding sequence is TGTGCCAACCGGGCCCCGGACACTGAAGCTTTCTTT. Residues: CANRAPDTEAFF.

The gene calls are TRBV4-3 and TRBJ1-4; weak D call: TRBD1 (5 bases). The V end lost 3 bases, the J end lost 8 bases, and 19 bases lay between the germline ends. The germline V gene has CDR1 LGHNA and CDR2 YSLEER. The CDR3 length is 16 residues. The CDR3 DNA sequence: TGCGCCAGCAGCCACGAACTCCAAGGGGTAGGAGAAAAACTGTTTTTT. Its translation: CASSHELQGVGEKLFF.

The CDR3 reads CASSLGGTGAQPQHF. DNA for the CDR3: TGCGCCAGCAGCTTGGGAGGCACAGGGGCCCAGCCCCAGCATTTT. The chain joins TRBV5-1 to TRBJ1-5; 7 bases fit TRBD1. The germline gives CDR1 SGHRS, CDR2 YFSETQ. This CDR3 region has 15 residues. The V gene end was trimmed by 0 bases and the J gene end by 7 bases; junction bases not matched to a gene: 7.

This rearrangement joins TRBV18 to TRBJ2-7; 7 bases are a match to TRBD1. The V gene's germline CDR1 is KGHSH and CDR2 LQKENI. J gave up 7 bases and V 4 bases, and 7 bases lay outside the gene matches. The CDR3 is made up of 13 amino acids. CDR3 residues: CASSLGTVREQYF. The DNA of the CDR3 is TGTGCCAGCTCACTGGGGACAGTAAGAGAGCAGTACTTC. Filled out from reference TRBV18 and TRBJ2-7, the complete variable domain reads NAGVMQNPRHLVRRRGQEARLRCSPMKGHSHVYWYRQLPEEGLKFMVYLQKENIIDESGMPKERFSAEFPKEGPSILRIQQVVRGDSAAYFCASSLGTVREQYFGPGTRLTVT.

The chain links TRBV18 to TRBJ2-7; no definite D call. Per germline, CDR1 KGHSH and CDR2 LQKENI. The CDR3 covers 13 residues. V was shortened by 0 bases and J by 0 bases, with 3 bases between the two germline ends. CDR3 DNA sequence: TGTGCCAGCTCACCACCGGTCTCCTACGAGCAGTACTTC. Protein: CASSPPVSYEQYF. The complete variable domain, with remaining parts taken from reference TRBV18 and TRBJ2-7, reads NAGVMQNPRHLVRRRGQEARLRCSPMKGHSHVYWYRQLPEEGLKFMVYLQKENIIDESGMPKERFSAEFPKEGPSILRIQQVVRGDSAAYFCASSPPVSYEQYFGPGTRLTVT.

The rearrangement joins TRBV12-5 to TRBJ1-5; D not certain. The CDR3 runs 13 residues. The ends were cut back, 0 bases at V and 4 bases at J, with 4 bases in the middle. Germline values: CDR1 LGHNT, CDR2 FRNRAP. The CDR3 nucleotides read TGTGCTAGTGGTTTGGTAAATAATCAGCCCCAGCATTTT. Translated: CASGLVNNQPQHF.

This clone appeared a few times. This chain links TRBV7-2 with TRBJ1-5; TRBD1 agrees at 7 bases. This CDR3 comprises 16 residues. CDR1 is SGHTA and CDR2 is FQGNSA in the germline V gene. V lost 5 bases and J lost 0; bases outside the gene matches: 7. The CDR3 sequence: CASSLTGQNSNQPQHF. Here the CDR3 DNA reads TGTGCCAGCAGCCTAACGGGACAGAATAGCAATCAGCCCCAGCATTTT.

This clone showed up just a few times. The chain links TRBV27 to TRBJ1-2; D is possibly TRBD1 (6 bases). The CDR3 runs 13 residues. Per the germline V gene, CDR1 is MNHEY and CDR2 is SMNVEV (reference sequence). The V and J ends lost 3 bases and 5 bases respectively, with 10 bases between them. The CDR3 is CASSFNRAYGYTF. CDR3 bases: TGTGCCAGCAGTTTCAACAGGGCGTATGGCTACACCTTC.

This clone was detected once. The chain links TRBV5-1 to TRBJ2-3; D gene uncertain. In germline, CDR1 is SGHRS, CDR2 YFSETQ. V lost 0 bases and J lost 3, with 2 bases in between. CDR3 length: 12 amino acids. CDR3 in amino acids: CASSLVTDTQYF. The CDR3 DNA is TGCGCCAGCAGCTTGGTGACAGATACGCAGTATTTT.

The V gene is TRBV6-5, the J gene TRBJ1-1, with 7 bases aligning to TRBD1. V shed 7 bases, J shed 8 bases, and the junction held 13 bases outside the gene matches. Germline V gene data show CDR1 as MNHEY and CDR2 as SVGAGI. The CDR3 contains 14 residues. The CDR3 loop reads CASNEQGRKSEAFF. In nucleotides, the CDR3 is TGTGCCAGCAACGAACAGGGGAGAAAGTCGGAAGCTTTCTTT.